These 4 T cell receptor beta chains share one sample of origin, sequenced in a study of cytomegalovirus exposure and HLA in healthy donors. The table came from immunoSEQ multiplex PCR; TCRdb's copy has only in-frame clones and leaves some out. This table has approximately 73,000 clones, roughly 95% appearing once. Sequencing used PBMCs. The receptors originated from a man between 18 and 29 years old in good health and CMV-seronegative.

The chain couples TRBV13 to TRBJ1-3; 7 bases line up with TRBD1. CDR1 and CDR2 (germline): PRHDT, FYEKMQ (reference sequence). The CDR3 covers 14 residues. The ends lost 2 bases at V and 6 bases at J; junction bases unmatched: 4. In DNA, the CDR3 is TGTGCCAGCAGCTTAAGGACAGGACCAAACACCATATATTTT. It translates to CASSLRTGPNTIYF.

The chain links TRBV4-1 to TRBJ1-1; 7 bases are a match to TRBD1. Germline trimming cut 1 base from V and 8 bases from J; bases unmatched to any gene: 7. This CDR3 contains 14 residues. Germline V lookup: CDR1 MGHRA, CDR2 YSYEKL. The CDR3: CASSQGWDSEEAFF. The CDR3 DNA reads TGCGCCAGCAGCCAAGGCTGGGACAGCGAAGAAGCTTTCTTT.

The chain combines TRBV6-6 with TRBJ1-2; tentative D call: TRBD1 (6 bases). This CDR3 is built from 15 residues. V dropped 8 bases and J dropped 4 bases, with 20 bases sitting between them. Germline V gene lookup returns CDR1 MNHNY and CDR2 SVGAGI (reference sequence). CDR3 sequence: CASSPRGSSLYGYTF. CDR3 in DNA: TGTGCCAGCTCCCCCAGGGGATCCTCGCTCTATGGCTACACCTTC.

This sequence joins TRBV9 and TRBJ1-2, with 11 nucleotides matching TRBD1. CDR3 size: 17 residues. Germline CDR1 and CDR2: SGDLS and YYNGEE. The trim removed 0 bases at V and 2 bases at J, leaving 6 bases unmatched. CDR3 region: CASSVATGQGVNYGYTF. The DNA of the CDR3 is TGTGCCAGCAGCGTAGCTACGGGACAGGGGGTGAACTATGGCTACACCTTC.